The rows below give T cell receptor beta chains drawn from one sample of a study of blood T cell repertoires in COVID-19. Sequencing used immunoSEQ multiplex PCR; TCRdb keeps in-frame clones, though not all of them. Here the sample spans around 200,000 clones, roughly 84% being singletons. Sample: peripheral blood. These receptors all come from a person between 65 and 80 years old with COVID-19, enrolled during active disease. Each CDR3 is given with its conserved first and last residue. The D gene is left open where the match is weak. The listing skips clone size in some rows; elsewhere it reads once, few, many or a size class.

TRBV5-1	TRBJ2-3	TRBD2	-	TGCGCCAGCAGCTTGTCTCTAGCGGGGGGCCCCACAGATACGCAGTATTTT	CASSLSLAGGPTDTQYF
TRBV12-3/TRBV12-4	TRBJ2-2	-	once	TGTGCCAGCAGTTTGGCCAATCAGGGTGGGCTGTTTTTT	CASSLANQGGLFF
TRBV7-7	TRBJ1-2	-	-	TGTGCCAGCAGCCCCTCCGGGACAACCGATGGCTACACCTTC	CASSPSGTTDGYTF
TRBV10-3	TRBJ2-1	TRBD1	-	TGTGCCATCAGGGAAGGGACAGGGGCGCACAATGAGCAGTTCTTC	CAIREGTGAHNEQFF
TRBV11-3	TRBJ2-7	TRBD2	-	TGTGCCAGCACCCTTGTGACTAGCGCCTGTCGGGCCTACGAGCAGTACTTC	CASTLVTSACRAYEQYF
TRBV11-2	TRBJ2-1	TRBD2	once	TGTGCCAGCAGCCCCGGCGGGGGTCGGCTCAATGAGCAGTTCTTC	CASSPGGGRLNEQFF
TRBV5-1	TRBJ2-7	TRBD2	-	TGCGCCAGCAGCTTGGCCGGGACTAGCGGTGACGAGCAGTACTTC	CASSLAGTSGDEQYF
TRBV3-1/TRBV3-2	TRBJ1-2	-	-	TGTGCCAGCAGCCAAGATGAAGCCAGCTCGCGGAGAGTAAATGGCTACACCTTC	CASSQDEASSRRVNGYTF
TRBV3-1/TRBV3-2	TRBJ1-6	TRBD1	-	TGTGCCAGCAGTCGAGGACAGGGGCTGGGGTCACCCCTCCACTTT	CASSRGQGLGSPLHF
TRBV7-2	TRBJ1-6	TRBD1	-	TGTGCCAGCAGCTTGGCGACAGGGATGAATTCACCCCTCCACTTT	CASSLATGMNSPLHF
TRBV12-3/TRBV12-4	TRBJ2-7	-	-	TGTGCCAGCAGTATGACTAGTACCTACGAGCAGTACTTC	CASSMTSTYEQYF
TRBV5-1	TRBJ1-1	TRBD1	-	TGCGCCAGCAGCAGTGCCGGGACAGCGAACACTGAAGCTTTCTTT	CASSSAGTANTEAFF
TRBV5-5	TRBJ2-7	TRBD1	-	TGTGCCAGCAGCTTTGGGGGTCGGACAGGAACCTTC	CASSFGGRTGTF
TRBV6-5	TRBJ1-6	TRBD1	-	TGTGCCAGCAGTTTGGGACAGGTTAATTCACCCCTCCACTTT	CASSLGQVNSPLHF
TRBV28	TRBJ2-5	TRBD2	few	TGTGCCAGCAGTCCACTACTAGCGGGGGTCGTGGAGACCCAGTACTTC	CASSPLLAGVVETQYF
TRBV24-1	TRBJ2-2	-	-	TGTGCCACCAGTGATTTCGACGGGGGTTCCGGGGAGCTGTTTTTT	CATSDFDGGSGELFF
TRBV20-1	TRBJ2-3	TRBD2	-	TGCAGTGCTAGTGGACTAGCGGGAGGAGTGGATACGCAGTATTTT	CSASGLAGGVDTQYF
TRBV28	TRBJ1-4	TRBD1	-	TGTGCCAGCAGTTTTTGGGGACAGGGGTATTCAACTAATGAAAAACTGTTTTTT	CASSFWGQGYSTNEKLFF
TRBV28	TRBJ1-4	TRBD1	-	TGTGCCAGCAGCCCGATTGGACAGGCAACTAATGAAAAACTGTTTTTT	CASSPIGQATNEKLFF
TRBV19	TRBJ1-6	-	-	TGTGCCAGTGCAGGTCTTCATAATTCACCCCTCCACTTT	CASAGLHNSPLHF
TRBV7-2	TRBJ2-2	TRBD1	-	TGTGCCAGCAGCTTAGTTCAGGGGGCCACCGGGGAGCTGTTTTTT	CASSLVQGATGELFF
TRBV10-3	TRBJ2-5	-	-	TGTGCCATCAGTGAGCAAACCGGACAGTTGGCGACCCAGTACTTC	CAISEQTGQLATQYF
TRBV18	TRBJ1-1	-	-	TGTGCCAGCTCACCAACAGGAAGGTGGGCTGAAGCTTTCTTT	CASSPTGRWAEAFF
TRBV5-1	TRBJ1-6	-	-	TGCGCCAGCAGTCCGGGGGGCCCGAATTCACCCCTCCACTTT	CASSPGGPNSPLHF
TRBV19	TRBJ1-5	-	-	TGTGCCAGTAGTACGGTCAGGTTGGCCAATCAGCCCCAGCATTTT	CASSTVRLANQPQHF
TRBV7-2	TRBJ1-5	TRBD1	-	TGTGCCAGCAGCTTCGACAGGGGTGGCAATCAGCCCCAGCATTTT	CASSFDRGGNQPQHF
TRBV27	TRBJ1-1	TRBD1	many	TGTGCCAGCAGTCCTCTGACAGGGGGAGCTTTCTTT	CASSPLTGGAFF
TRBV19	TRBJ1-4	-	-	TGTGCCAGTAGTATGGCCCATAAACTGTTTTTT	CASSMAHKLFF
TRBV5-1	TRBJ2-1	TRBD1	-	TGCGCCAGCAGTTCCGGGACAGGGAGGCTTAATGAGCAGTTCTTC	CASSSGTGRLNEQFF
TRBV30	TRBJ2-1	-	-	TGTGCCTGTTGGACTTCCAGCTCCTACAATGAGCAGTTCTTC	CACWTSSSYNEQFF
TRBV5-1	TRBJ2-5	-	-	TGCGCCAGCAGAAAAGGGGCAGAGACCCAGTACTTC	CASRKGAETQYF